Listed here is a single T cell receptor beta chain. These data come from a study of shared clonotypes between healthy human individuals. The protocol was immunoSEQ multiplex PCR, while the TCRdb copy is restricted to in-frame clones and leaves out a portion. In the table there are roughly 480,000 clones, around 80% of which are singletons. The specimen was PBMCs. This receptor was taken from a woman in her forties in good health. Some clones in this sample may be carry-over from other donors' samples.

Here the CDR3 reads CASTSGDNPYGYTF. The CDR3 DNA reads as TGTGCCAGCACCTCCGGGGACAACCCCTATGGCTACACCTTC. This chain uses TRBV28 with TRBJ1-2; D is perhaps TRBD1 (6 bases). V lost 7 bases and J lost 4, with 16 bases in between. Germline CDR1 MDHEN, CDR2 SYDVKM. The CDR3 extends over 14 amino acids.